This T cell receptor (beta chain) was sequenced during a study of early T cells in non-severe SARS-CoV-2 infection. V lost 8 bases to trimming and J lost 4 bases, with 16 bases between them. This CDR3 has 14 residues. Germline CDR1 reads ENHRY; CDR2 reads SYGVKD. Attachment of unique molecular identifiers to individual cDNA molecules was performed. TCRdb used MiXCR to reprocess the 5' RACE reads, holding one entry per CDR3 protein. The profile shows approximately 50,000 distinct CDR3 sequences, 8% to 10% of them singletons. The chain combines TRBV10-3 with TRBJ2-3, with TRBD1 as a possible D gene (7 bases). The TCR sequence derives from an adult who was a healthcare worker with PCR-confirmed SARS-CoV-2 infection or an uninfected control (not recorded which). The sample taken for sequencing was whole blood. CDR3 region: CAIAKQGGPDTQYF. Here the CDR3 DNA reads TGTGCCATCGCCAAGCAGGGGGGACCAGATACGCAGTATTTT.